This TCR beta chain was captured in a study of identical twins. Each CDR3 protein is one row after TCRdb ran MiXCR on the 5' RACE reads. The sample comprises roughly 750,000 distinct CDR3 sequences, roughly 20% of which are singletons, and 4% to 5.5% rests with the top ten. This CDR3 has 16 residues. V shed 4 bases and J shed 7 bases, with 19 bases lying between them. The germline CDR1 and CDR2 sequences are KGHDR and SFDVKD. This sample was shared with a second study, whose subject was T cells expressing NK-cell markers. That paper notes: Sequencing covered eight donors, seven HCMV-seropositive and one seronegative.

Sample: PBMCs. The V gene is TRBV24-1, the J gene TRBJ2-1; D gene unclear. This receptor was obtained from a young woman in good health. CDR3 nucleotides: TGTGCCACCAGTGAGTCCGGACGCGCAACGGAAAATGAGCAGTTCTTC. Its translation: CATSESGRATENEQFF.